The sequence of this T cell receptor beta chain was determined in a study of control samples from healthy donors and cancer patients. This CDR3 comprises 14 residues. The V gene's germline CDR1 is LNHDA and CDR2 SQIVND (reference sequence). Trimming took off 8 bases at V and 2 bases at J, with 16 bases between the two ends. Generated by immunoSEQ multiplex PCR, the TCRdb table keeps only in-frame clones and is missing some. Counted here are about 130,000 clones, about 88% occurring once; the ten biggest clones make up about 3.2%. The table lists this clone with a few counts. The genes are TRBV19 and TRBJ2-7; D may match TRBD1 or TRBD2 (5 bases each). The specimen sequenced was blood. The sequence was obtained from a middle-aged man in good health. CDR3 coding DNA: TGTGCCAGTGCCGGGACCTCGACCACCTACGAGCAGTACTTC. The encoded protein is CASAGTSTTYEQYF.